The source of this TCR beta chain is a study of T-cell reconstitution after alpha-beta-depleted transplantation in children. V was cut by 3 bases and J by 0 bases, with 9 bases left in between. The CDR3 contains 15 residues. The germline CDR1 and CDR2 sequences are SGHRS and YFSETQ. This clonotype was seen ten or more times. This sample's TCRbeta library carried unique molecular identifier barcodes. TCRdb redid the calling of the PCR reads with MiXCR, one entry per CDR3 protein. The data show 100,000 to 120,000 distinct CDR3 sequences, 10% seen once. The receptor was derived from a human donor who donated a stem cell graft to a child with acute lymphoblastic leukemia. V and J are TRBV5-1 and TRBJ1-4; tentatively, D is TRBD1 (5 bases). Sequenced here: PBMCs from the stem cell graft donor, sampled from the stem cell graft. CDR3: CASSSGPPTNEKLFF. Written as DNA, the CDR3 is TGCGCCAGCAGCTCGGGACCCCCAACTAATGAAAAACTGTTTTTT. Supplemented by reference TRBV5-1 and TRBJ1-4, the full variable domain reads KAGVTQTPRYLIKTRGQQVTLSCSPISGHRSVSWYQQTPGQGLQFLFEYFSETQRNKGNFPGRFSGRQFSNSRSEMNVSTLELGDSALYLCASSSGPPTNEKLFFGSGTQLSVL.